The text below deals with one TCR beta chain. The data are from a study of patients and donors after allogeneic stem cell transplantation. CDR3 length equals 17 residues. Germline V CDR1 and CDR2: MDHEN, SYDVKM. V was pared by 6 bases and J by 4 bases, with 15 bases of the junction left unmatched. TCRdb re-called the RT-PCR reads through MiXCR, storing one row per CDR3 protein. The table includes roughly 200,000 distinct CDR3 sequences, about 38% detected once. The gene calls are TRBV28 and TRBJ2-1, with TRBD2 identical over 7 bases. Input material: blood, either unsorted or a sorted T cell fraction (not recorded which). The clonotype comes from a human donor who was either an allogeneic HSCT recipient or a stem cell or donor lymphocyte infusion donor (not recorded which). It is not recorded whose cells these are; they may come from a transplant donor. The CDR3 sequence is CASSPDIAGGGYNEQFF. In nucleotides, the CDR3 is TGTGCCAGCAGCCCCGATATAGCGGGTGGCGGATACAATGAGCAGTTCTTC.